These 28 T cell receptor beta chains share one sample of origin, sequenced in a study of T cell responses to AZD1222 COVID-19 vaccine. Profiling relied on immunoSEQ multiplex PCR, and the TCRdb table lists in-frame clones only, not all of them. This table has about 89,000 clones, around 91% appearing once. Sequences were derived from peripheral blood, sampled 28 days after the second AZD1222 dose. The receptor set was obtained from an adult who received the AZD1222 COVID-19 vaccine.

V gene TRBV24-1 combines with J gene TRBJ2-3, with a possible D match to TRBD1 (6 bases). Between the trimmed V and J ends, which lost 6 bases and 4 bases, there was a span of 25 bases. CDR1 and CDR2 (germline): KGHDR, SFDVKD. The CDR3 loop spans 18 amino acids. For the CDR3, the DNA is TGTGCCACCAGTTTCTATAGACAGGACGCCTCCCAGGCAGATACGCAGTATTTT. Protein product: CATSFYRQDASQADTQYF.

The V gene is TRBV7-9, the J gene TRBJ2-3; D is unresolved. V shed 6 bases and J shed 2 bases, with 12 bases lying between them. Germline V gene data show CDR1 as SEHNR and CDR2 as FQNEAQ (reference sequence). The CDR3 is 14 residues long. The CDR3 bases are TGTGCCAGCAGTCTTGGGTGGGACACAGATACGCAGTATTTT. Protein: CASSLGWDTDTQYF. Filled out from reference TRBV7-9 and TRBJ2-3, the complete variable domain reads DTGVSQNPRHKITKRGQNVTFRCDPISEHNRLYWYRQTLGQGPEFLTYFQNEAQLEKSRLLSDRFSAERPKGSFSTLEIQRTEQGDSAMYLCASSLGWDTDTQYFGPGTRLTVL.

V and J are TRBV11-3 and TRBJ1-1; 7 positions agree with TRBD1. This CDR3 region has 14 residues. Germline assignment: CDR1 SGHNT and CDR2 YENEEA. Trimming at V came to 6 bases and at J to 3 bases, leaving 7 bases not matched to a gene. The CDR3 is CASRYRGTDTEAFF. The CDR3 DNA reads TGTGCCAGCAGATACCGAGGGACAGACACTGAAGCTTTCTTT.

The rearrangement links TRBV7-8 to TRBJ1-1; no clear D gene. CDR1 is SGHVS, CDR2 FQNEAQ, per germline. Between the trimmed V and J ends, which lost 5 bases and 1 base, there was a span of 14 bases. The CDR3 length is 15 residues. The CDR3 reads CASSPRVDWNTEAFF. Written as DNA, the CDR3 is TGTGCCAGCAGCCCCCGAGTCGACTGGAACACTGAAGCTTTCTTT.

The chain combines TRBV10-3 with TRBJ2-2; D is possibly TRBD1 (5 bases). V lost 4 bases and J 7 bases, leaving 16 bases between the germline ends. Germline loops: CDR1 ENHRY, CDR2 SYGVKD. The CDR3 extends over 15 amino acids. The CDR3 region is CAISGQMGNGGELFF. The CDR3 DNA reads TGTGCCATCAGTGGACAGATGGGTAATGGCGGGGAGCTGTTTTTT.

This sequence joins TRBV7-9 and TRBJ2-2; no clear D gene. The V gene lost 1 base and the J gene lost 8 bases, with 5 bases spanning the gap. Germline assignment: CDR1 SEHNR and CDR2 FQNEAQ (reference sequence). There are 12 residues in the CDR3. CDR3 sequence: CASSLELGELFF. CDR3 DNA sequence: TGTGCCAGCAGCTTAGAGTTGGGGGAGCTGTTTTTT.

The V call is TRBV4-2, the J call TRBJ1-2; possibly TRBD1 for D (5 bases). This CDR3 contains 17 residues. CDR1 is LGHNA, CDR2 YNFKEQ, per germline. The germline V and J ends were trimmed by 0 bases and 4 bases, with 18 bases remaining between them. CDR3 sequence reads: CASSQDSLSGPLYGYTF. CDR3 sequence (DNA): TGTGCCAGCAGCCAAGATAGTTTGTCGGGGCCCCTCTATGGCTACACCTTC.

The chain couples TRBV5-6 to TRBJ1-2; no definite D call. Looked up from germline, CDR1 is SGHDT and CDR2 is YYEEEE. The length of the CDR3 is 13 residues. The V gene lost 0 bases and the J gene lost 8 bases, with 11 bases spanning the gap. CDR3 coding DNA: TGTGCCAGCAGCTTGGGAGGTTCCGGCGGCTACACCTTC. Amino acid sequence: CASSLGGSGGYTF.

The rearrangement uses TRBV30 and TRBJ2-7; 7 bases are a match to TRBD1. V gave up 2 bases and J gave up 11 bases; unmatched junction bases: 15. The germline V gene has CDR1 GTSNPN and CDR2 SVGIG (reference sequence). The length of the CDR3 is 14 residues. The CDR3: CAWSRPTGAQWEYF. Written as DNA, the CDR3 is TGTGCCTGGAGTCGCCCCACAGGGGCCCAGTGGGAGTACTTC.

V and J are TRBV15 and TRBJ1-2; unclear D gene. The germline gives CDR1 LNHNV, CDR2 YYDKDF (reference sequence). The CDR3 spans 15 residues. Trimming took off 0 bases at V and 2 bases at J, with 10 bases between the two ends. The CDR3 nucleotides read TGTGCCACCAGCAGAGAAGTGTGGACGAACTATGGCTACACCTTC. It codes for CATSREVWTNYGYTF.

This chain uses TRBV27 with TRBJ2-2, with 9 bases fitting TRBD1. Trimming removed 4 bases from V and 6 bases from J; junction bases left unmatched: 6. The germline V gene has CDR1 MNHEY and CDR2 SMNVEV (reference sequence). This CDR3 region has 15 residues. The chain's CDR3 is CASSWGTGFAGELFF. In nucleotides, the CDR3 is TGTGCCAGCAGTTGGGGGACAGGGTTCGCCGGGGAGCTGTTTTTT.

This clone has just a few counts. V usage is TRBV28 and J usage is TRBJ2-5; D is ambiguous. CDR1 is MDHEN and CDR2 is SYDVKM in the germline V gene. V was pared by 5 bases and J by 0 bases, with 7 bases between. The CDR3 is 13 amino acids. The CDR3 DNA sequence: TGTGCCAGCAGTAGGACCAACCAAGAGACCCAGTACTTC. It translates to CASSRTNQETQYF.

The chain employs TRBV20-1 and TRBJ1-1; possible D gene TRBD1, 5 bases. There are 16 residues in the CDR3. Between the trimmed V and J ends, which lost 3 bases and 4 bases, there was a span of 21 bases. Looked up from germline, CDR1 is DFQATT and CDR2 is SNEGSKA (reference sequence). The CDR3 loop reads CSASTSPGGVLTEAFF. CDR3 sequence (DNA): TGCAGTGCTAGTACGTCCCCCGGGGGGGTCCTCACTGAAGCTTTCTTT.

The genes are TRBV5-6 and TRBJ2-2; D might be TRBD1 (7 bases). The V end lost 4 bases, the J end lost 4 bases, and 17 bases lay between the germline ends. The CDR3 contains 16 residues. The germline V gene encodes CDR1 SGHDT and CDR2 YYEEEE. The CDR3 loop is CASSNQGGWSTGELFF. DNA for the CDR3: TGTGCCAGCAGCAACCAGGGGGGTTGGTCCACCGGGGAGCTGTTTTTT.

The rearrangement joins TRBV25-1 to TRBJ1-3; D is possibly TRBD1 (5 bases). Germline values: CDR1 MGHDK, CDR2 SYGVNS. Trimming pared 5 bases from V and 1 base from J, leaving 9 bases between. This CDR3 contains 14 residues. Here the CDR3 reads CASSSRESGNTIYF. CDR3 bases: TGTGCCAGCAGTAGCAGGGAGTCTGGAAACACCATATATTTT.

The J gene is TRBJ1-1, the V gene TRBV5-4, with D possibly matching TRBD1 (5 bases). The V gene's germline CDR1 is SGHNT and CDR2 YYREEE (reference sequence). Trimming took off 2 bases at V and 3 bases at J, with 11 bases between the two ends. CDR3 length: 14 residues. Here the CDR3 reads CASSFRGSHTEAFF. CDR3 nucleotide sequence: TGTGCCAGCAGCTTTAGGGGTTCTCACACTGAAGCTTTCTTT.

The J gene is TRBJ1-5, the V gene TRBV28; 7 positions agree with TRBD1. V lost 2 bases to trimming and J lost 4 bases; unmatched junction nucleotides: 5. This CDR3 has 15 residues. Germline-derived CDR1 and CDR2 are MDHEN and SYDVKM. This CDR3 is CASSLGSTGNQPQHF. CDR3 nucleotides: TGTGCCAGCAGTTTAGGGTCGACAGGGAATCAGCCCCAGCATTTT.

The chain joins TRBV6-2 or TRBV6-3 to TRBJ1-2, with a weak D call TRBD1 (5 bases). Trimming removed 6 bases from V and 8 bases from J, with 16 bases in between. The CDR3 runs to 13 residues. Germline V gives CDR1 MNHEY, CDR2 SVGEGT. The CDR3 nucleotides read TGTGCCAGCAGCACCGGGGCGATGGGGGGCTACACCTTC. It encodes CASSTGAMGGYTF.

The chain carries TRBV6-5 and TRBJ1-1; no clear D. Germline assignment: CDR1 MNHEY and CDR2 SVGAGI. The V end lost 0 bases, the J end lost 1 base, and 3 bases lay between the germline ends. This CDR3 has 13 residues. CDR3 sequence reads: CASSYSENTEAFF. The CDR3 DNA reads TGTGCCAGCAGTTACTCAGAGAACACTGAAGCTTTCTTT.

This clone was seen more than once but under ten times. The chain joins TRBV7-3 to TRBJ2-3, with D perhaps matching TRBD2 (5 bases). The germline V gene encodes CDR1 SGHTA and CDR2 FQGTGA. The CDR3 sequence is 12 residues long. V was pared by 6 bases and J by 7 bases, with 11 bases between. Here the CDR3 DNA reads TGTGCCAGCAGTACTGACGGGAATACGCAGTATTTT. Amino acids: CASSTDGNTQYF.

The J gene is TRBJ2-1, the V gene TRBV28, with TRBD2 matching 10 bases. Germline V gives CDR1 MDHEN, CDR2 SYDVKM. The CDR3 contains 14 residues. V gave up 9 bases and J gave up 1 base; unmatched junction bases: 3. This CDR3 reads CASVSGGSYNEQFF. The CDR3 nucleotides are TGTGCCAGTGTTAGCGGGGGGTCCTACAATGAGCAGTTCTTC.

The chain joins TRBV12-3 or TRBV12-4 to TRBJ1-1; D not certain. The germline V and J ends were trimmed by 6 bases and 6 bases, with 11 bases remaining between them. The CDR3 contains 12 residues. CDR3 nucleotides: TGTGCCAGCAGCCATCGGCGACCTGAAGCTTTCTTT. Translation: CASSHRRPEAFF.

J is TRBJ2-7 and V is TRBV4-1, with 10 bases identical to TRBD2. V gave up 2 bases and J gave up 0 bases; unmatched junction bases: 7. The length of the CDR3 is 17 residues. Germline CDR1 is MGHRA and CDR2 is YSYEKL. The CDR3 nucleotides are TGCGCCAGCAGCCAACTAGCGGGGGTTATTAGCTCCTACGAGCAGTACTTC. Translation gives CASSQLAGVISSYEQYF.

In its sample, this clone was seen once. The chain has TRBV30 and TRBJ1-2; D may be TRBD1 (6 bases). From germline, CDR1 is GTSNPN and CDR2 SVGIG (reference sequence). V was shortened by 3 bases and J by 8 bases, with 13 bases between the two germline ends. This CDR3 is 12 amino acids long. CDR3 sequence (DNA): TGTGCCTGGAGAAGAGGGACACGCGGCTACACCTTC. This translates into CAWRRGTRGYTF.

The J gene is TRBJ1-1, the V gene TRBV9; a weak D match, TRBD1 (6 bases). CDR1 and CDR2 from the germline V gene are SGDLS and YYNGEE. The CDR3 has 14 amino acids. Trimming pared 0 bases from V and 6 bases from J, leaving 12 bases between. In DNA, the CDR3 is TGTGCCAGCAGCGTAGTCCGGGACACTCCTGAAGCTTTCTTT. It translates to CASSVVRDTPEAFF.

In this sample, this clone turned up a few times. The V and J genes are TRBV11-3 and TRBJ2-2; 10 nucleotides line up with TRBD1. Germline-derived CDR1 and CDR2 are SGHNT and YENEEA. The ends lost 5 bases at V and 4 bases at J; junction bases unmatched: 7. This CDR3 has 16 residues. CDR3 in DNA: TGTGCCAGCAGCCCAGGGGGACAGGGGCCCACCGGGGAGCTGTTTTTT. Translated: CASSPGGQGPTGELFF.

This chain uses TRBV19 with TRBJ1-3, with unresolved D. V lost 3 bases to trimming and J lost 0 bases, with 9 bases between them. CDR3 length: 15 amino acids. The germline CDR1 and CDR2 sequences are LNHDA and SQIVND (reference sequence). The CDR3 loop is CASSIGSRSGNTIYF. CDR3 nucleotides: TGTGCCAGTAGTATCGGCAGCCGCTCTGGAAACACCATATATTTT.

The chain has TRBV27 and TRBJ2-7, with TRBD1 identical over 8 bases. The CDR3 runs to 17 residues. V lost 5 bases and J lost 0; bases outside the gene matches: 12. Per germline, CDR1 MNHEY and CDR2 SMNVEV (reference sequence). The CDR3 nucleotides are TGTGCCAGCAGTATTCAAACCGGGACAGGAGACTCCTACGAGCAGTACTTC. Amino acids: CASSIQTGTGDSYEQYF.